The clone carrying this T cell receptor (beta chain) was seen a single time. CDR3 size: 10 residues. Germline assignment: CDR1 SEHNR and CDR2 FQNEAQ (reference sequence). Trimming took off 6 bases at V and 10 bases at J, with 9 bases between the two ends. These data come from a study of brain T cells in children with intractable seizures. The assay was immunoSEQ multiplex PCR, and TCRdb's table has in-frame clones only and misses some. The table has 95,000 to 120,000 clones, around 94% seen once. The starting material was peripheral blood, obtained at surgery. This TCR derives from a boy younger than two with hemimegalencephaly and intractable seizures. The chain joins TRBV7-9 to TRBJ1-2; D remains ambiguous. CDR3 in DNA: TGTGCCAGCAGGCCACCCGACTACACCTTC. It translates to CASRPPDYTF.